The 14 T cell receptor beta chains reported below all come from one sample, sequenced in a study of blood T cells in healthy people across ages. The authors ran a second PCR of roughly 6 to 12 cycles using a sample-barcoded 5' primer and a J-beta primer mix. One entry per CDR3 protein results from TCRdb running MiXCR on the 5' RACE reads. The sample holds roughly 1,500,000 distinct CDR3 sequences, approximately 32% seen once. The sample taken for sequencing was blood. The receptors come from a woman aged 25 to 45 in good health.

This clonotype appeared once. This CDR3 is CASSLGLQQNEQFF. For the CDR3, the DNA is TGCGCCAGCAGCTTGGGCCTACAGCAAAATGAGCAGTTCTTC. This chain uses TRBV5-1 with TRBJ2-1; D remains ambiguous. Germline lookup yields CDR1 SGHRS and CDR2 YFSETQ. The CDR3 loop spans 14 amino acids. The V and J ends lost 0 bases and 7 bases respectively, with 11 bases between them.

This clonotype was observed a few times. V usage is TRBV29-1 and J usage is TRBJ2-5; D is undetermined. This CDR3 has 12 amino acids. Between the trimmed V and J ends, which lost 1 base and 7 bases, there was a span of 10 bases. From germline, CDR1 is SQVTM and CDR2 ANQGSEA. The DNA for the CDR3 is TGCAGCGTTGAAGGGGTTGGCGGGACCCAGTACTTC. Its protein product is CSVEGVGGTQYF.

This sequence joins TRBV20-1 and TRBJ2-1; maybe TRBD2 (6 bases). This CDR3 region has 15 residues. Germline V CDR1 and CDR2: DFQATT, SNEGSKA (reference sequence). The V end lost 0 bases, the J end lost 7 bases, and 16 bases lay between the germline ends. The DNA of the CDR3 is TGCAGTGCTAGAGAGCGGGACCGGGGATGGAATGAGCAGTTCTTC. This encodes CSARERDRGWNEQFF.

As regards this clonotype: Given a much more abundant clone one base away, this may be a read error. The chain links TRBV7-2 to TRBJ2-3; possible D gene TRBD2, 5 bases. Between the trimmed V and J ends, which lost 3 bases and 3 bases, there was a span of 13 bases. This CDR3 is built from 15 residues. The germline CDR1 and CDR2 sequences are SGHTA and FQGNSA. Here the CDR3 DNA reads TGTGCCAGCAGCTTTCGAAGGAGAGGGACAGATACGCAGTATTTT. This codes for CASSFRRRGTDTQYF.

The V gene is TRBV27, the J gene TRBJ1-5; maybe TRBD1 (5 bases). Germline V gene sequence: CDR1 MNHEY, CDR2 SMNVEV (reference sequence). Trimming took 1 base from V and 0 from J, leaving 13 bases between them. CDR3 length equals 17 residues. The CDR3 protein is CASSLYNRPGSNQPQHF. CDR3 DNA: TGTGCCAGCAGTTTATATAACAGGCCCGGTAGCAATCAGCCCCAGCATTTT.

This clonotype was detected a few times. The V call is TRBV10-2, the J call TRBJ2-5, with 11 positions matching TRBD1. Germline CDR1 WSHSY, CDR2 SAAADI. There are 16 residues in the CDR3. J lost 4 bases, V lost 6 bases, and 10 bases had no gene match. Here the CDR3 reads CASRGQGARARETQYF. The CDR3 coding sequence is TGCGCCAGCAGAGGACAGGGGGCCCGAGCACGAGAGACCCAGTACTTC.

CDR3 amino acids: CASSDATTLSSTDTQYF. DNA for the CDR3: TGTGCCAGCAGCGATGCGACTACCTTATCTAGCACAGATACGCAGTATTTT. The rearrangement links TRBV2 to TRBJ2-3, with D tentatively TRBD2 (5 bases). Trimming took 6 bases from V and 0 from J, leaving 19 bases between them. Germline CDR1 and CDR2: SNHLY and FYNNEI. This CDR3 contains 17 residues.

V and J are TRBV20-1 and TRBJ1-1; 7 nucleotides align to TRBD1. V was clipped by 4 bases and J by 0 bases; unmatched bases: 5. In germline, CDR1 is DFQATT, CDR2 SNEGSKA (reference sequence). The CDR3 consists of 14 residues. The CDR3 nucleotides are TGCAGTGCTAACCGACAGGGAATGAACACTGAAGCTTTCTTT. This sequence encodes CSANRQGMNTEAFF.

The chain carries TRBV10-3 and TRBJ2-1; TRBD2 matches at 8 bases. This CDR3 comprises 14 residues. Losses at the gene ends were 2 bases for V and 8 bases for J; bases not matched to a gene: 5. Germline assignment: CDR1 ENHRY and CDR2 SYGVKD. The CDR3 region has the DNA TGTGCCATCAGTGAGGAGACTAGCGTGGATGAGCAGTTCTTC. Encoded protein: CAISEETSVDEQFF.

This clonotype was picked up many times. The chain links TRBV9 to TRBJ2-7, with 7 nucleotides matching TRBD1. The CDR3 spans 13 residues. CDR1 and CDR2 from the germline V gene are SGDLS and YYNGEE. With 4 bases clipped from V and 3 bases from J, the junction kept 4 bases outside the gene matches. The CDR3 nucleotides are TGTGCCAGCAGCCCCGCAGGGGGCTACGAGCAGTACTTC. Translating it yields CASSPAGGYEQYF.

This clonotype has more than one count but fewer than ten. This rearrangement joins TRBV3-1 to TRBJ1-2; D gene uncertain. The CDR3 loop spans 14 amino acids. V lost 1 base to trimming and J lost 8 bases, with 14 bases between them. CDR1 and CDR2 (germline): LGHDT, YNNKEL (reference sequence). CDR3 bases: TGTGCCAGCAGCCAAGGAGGTCGACCCGGCGGCTACACCTTC. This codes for CASSQGGRPGGYTF.

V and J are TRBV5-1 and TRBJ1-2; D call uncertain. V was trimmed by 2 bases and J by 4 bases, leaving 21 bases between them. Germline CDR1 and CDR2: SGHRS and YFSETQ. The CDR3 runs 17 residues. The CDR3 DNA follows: TGCGCCAGCAGCTTTCGTCCCGCGGAGACCCCGATCTATGGCTACACCTTC. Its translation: CASSFRPAETPIYGYTF.

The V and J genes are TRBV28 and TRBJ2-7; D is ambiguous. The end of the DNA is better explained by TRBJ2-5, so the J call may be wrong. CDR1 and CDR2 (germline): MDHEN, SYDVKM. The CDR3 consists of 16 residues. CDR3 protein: CAGTRPSAGLGETQYF. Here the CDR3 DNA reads TGTGCCGGCACCCGACCCTCGGCCGGGCTGGGGGAGACCCAGTACTTC.

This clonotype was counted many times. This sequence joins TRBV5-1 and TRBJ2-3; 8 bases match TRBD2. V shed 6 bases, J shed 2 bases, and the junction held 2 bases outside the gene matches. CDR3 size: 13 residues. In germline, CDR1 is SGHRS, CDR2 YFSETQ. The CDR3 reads CASTTSATDTQYF. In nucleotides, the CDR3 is TGCGCCAGCACGACTAGCGCCACAGATACGCAGTATTTT.